The 21 T cell receptor beta chains given below trace back to one sample, sequenced in a study of cytomegalovirus exposure and HLA in healthy donors. Libraries were prepared by immunoSEQ multiplex PCR; TCRdb keeps only in-frame clonotypes and omits some of them. The table records 150,000 to 200,000 clones, roughly 85% of them present only once. Sequencing input: PBMCs. These receptors originate from a man younger than 35 in good health and CMV-seropositive.

This clone was seen a single time. The chain recombines TRBV19 with TRBJ2-3; TRBD2 aligns across 8 bases. The CDR3 is made up of 14 amino acids. In germline, CDR1 is LNHDA, CDR2 SQIVND (reference sequence). Losses at the gene ends were 5 bases for V and 4 bases for J; bases not matched to a gene: 5. CDR3 sequence reads: CASSVSGTPDTQYF. The CDR3 DNA reads as TGTGCCAGTAGTGTTAGCGGGACCCCAGATACGCAGTATTTT.

This clone showed up just a few times. V gene TRBV6-1 combines with J gene TRBJ1-5; D is perhaps TRBD1 (5 bases). The V end was cut by 4 bases, the J end by 4 bases, with 17 bases between. CDR3 length: 16 amino acids. In germline, CDR1 is MNHNS, CDR2 SASEGT. CDR3 DNA: TGTGCCAGCAGTGTATGGGGGAGGTGGGCTAATCAGCCCCAGCATTTT. Translation: CASSVWGRWANQPQHF.

V gene TRBV27 combines with J gene TRBJ1-4; 7 bases map to TRBD1. CDR3 length: 15 amino acids. Trimming took 5 bases from V and 7 from J; bases not matched to a gene: 10. Germline V gene data show CDR1 as MNHEY and CDR2 as SMNVEV (reference sequence). The CDR3 here is CASSPYDRVAEKLFF. The DNA of the CDR3 is TGTGCCAGCAGTCCGTACGACAGGGTGGCTGAAAAACTGTTTTTT.

The chain combines TRBV4-1 with TRBJ2-7; D is unclear. Germline V gene lookup returns CDR1 MGHRA and CDR2 YSYEKL. This CDR3 has 15 residues. The V end lost 2 bases, the J end lost 2 bases, and 13 bases lay between the germline ends. The CDR3 loop reads CASSQLSVQAYEQYF. The CDR3 region has the DNA TGCGCCAGCAGCCAACTTTCCGTGCAGGCCTACGAGCAGTACTTC.

CDR3 in amino acids: CASSETGLVNEQFF. Here the CDR3 DNA reads TGTGCCAGCAGCGAGACAGGGTTGGTAAATGAGCAGTTCTTC. J is TRBJ2-1 and V is TRBV7-3; 7 bases line up with TRBD1. Per germline, CDR1 SGHTA and CDR2 FQGTGA. This CDR3 contains 14 residues. Unmatched junction bases numbered 8, after V lost 5 bases and J lost 7 bases.

V and J are TRBV7-2 and TRBJ2-1, with TRBD2 matching 9 bases. V shed 1 base, J shed 9 bases, and the junction held 7 bases outside the gene matches. This CDR3 is 15 amino acids long. Germline V CDR1 and CDR2: SGHTA, FQGNSA. This CDR3 reads CASSLGVAGAGEQFF. DNA of the CDR3: TGTGCCAGCAGCTTAGGGGTAGCGGGAGCTGGTGAGCAGTTCTTC.

The J gene is TRBJ1-1, the V gene TRBV28, with TRBD1 matching 8 bases. The V segment lost 11 bases and the J segment 3 bases; nucleotides outside the gene matches: 8. The CDR3 has 13 amino acids. CDR1 MDHEN and CDR2 SYDVKM come from the germline V gene. The CDR3 DNA sequence: TGTGCCGGGACGAACAGGGGGGACACTGAAGCTTTCTTT. Translating gives CAGTNRGDTEAFF.

This chain joins TRBV7-3 and TRBJ2-7, with 10 bases matching TRBD2. With 5 bases clipped from V and 7 bases from J, the junction kept 26 bases outside the gene matches. This CDR3 has 20 amino acids. Germline V gives CDR1 SGHTA, CDR2 FQGTGA. CDR3 loop: CASSPQEEEGIAGGEGEQYF. CDR3 DNA: TGTGCCAGCAGCCCACAGGAGGAGGAGGGGATAGCGGGAGGTGAAGGAGAGCAGTACTTC.

The rearrangement links TRBV28 to TRBJ2-7, with TRBD2 matching over 11 bases. The CDR3 runs to 16 residues. Losses at the gene ends were 6 bases for V and 3 bases for J; bases not matched to a gene: 10. The germline CDR1 and CDR2 sequences are MDHEN and SYDVKM. The CDR3 bases are TGTGCCAGCAGCCTCGAAGGGACTAGCGGATACTACGAGCAGTACTTC. This codes for CASSLEGTSGYYEQYF. Combining the CDR3 with reference TRBV28 and TRBJ2-7 gives the whole variable domain DVKVTQSSRYLVKRTGEKVFLECVQDMDHENMFWYRQDPGLGLRLIYFSYDVKMKEKGDIPEGYSVSREKKERFSLILESASTNQTSMYLCASSLEGTSGYYEQYFGPGTRLTVT.

The chain joins TRBV11-3 to TRBJ1-2; 9 nucleotides match TRBD1. Germline CDR1 and CDR2: SGHNT and YENEEA. The CDR3 covers 16 residues. The J segment lost 8 bases and the V segment lost 5 bases, leaving 15 bases of the junction unmatched. In nucleotides, the CDR3 is TGTGCCAGCAGCCCGACTCCGAGGGACAGGGTAATCGGCTACACCTTC. Its translation: CASSPTPRDRVIGYTF.

This clone was counted a single time. The chain recombines TRBV7-9 with TRBJ2-1, with D tentatively TRBD1 (6 bases). V shed 0 bases and J shed 7 bases, with 7 bases lying between them. Germline V lookup: CDR1 SEHNR, CDR2 FQNEAQ (reference sequence). The length of the CDR3 is 13 residues. This CDR3 reads CASSLAGANEQFF. The CDR3 DNA is TGTGCCAGCAGCTTAGCGGGGGCTAATGAGCAGTTCTTC.

The chain joins TRBV19 to TRBJ1-2; D gene ambiguous. CDR3 length: 13 amino acids. V shed 7 bases and J shed 4 bases, with 13 bases lying between them. Germline CDR1 LNHDA, CDR2 SQIVND (reference sequence). In DNA, the CDR3 is TGTGCCAGTATGGCCGGCAGACTCTATGGCTACACCTTC. Translation: CASMAGRLYGYTF.

V is TRBV7-8 and J is TRBJ1-5, with 9 bases matching TRBD1. The CDR3 contains 15 residues. Germline trimming cut 5 bases from V and 4 bases from J; bases unmatched to any gene: 6. Germline CDR1 reads SGHVS; CDR2 reads FQNEAQ. In DNA form, the CDR3 reads TGTGCCAGCAGCCTCACGGACAGGGGAAATCAGCCCCAGCATTTT. It codes for CASSLTDRGNQPQHF.

The CDR3 nucleotides are TGTGCCAGCAGTGAAGCACAGGCCCAGTACTTC. Translation: CASSEAQAQYF. V and J are TRBV2 and TRBJ2-5; perhaps TRBD1 as D (5 bases). Trimming removed 0 bases from V and 9 bases from J, with 5 bases in between. There are 11 residues in the CDR3. The germline CDR1 and CDR2 sequences are SNHLY and FYNNEI. The whole variable domain, filled in from reference TRBV2 and TRBJ2-5, reads EPEVTQTPSHQVTQMGQEVILRCVPISNHLYFYWYRQILGQKVEFLVSFYNNEISEKSEIFDDQFSVERPDGSNFTLKIRSTKLEDSAMYFCASSEAQAQYFGPGTRLLVL.

The chain combines TRBV5-4 with TRBJ1-5; D might be TRBD1 (6 bases). The V gene's germline CDR1 is SGHNT and CDR2 YYREEE (reference sequence). The germline V and J ends were trimmed by 5 bases and 3 bases, with 18 bases remaining between them. This CDR3 has 16 amino acids. DNA for the CDR3: TGTGCCAGCAGTTCGGTTACACAGGGTGCCAATCAGCCCCAGCATTTT. Its translation is CASSSVTQGANQPQHF.

The chain's CDR3 is CASSSVQGQDYGYTF. CDR3 coding DNA: TGTGCCAGCAGTTCCGTCCAGGGGCAGGACTATGGCTACACCTTC. The gene calls are TRBV28 and TRBJ1-2; D is perhaps TRBD1 (6 bases). Trimming took off 4 bases at V and 3 bases at J, with 15 bases between the two ends. The germline gives CDR1 MDHEN, CDR2 SYDVKM. The CDR3 runs 15 residues.

This clone was seen more than once but under ten times. This sequence joins TRBV5-1 and TRBJ1-2; 9 positions match TRBD1. Germline assignment: CDR1 SGHRS and CDR2 YFSETQ. The V gene end was trimmed by 2 bases and the J gene end by 8 bases; junction bases not matched to a gene: 7. CDR3 size: 14 residues. CDR3: CASSFDDRGSGYTF. The CDR3 coding sequence is TGCGCCAGCAGCTTCGACGACAGGGGGTCAGGCTACACCTTC.

The genes are TRBV2 and TRBJ1-3; D gene unclear. Trimming left V 2 bases short and J 0 bases short, with 8 bases between. The CDR3 is 15 residues long. Per germline, CDR1 SNHLY and CDR2 FYNNEI. The DNA for the CDR3 is TGTGCCAGCAGTGAATCGGGGATCTCTGGAAACACCATATATTTT. Amino acids: CASSESGISGNTIYF.

The chain uses TRBV5-1 and TRBJ1-1; 10 nucleotides line up with TRBD1. Trimming at V came to 4 bases and at J to 8 bases, leaving 11 bases not matched to a gene. The CDR3 has 15 residues. CDR1 and CDR2 (germline): SGHRS, YFSETQ. CDR3 coding DNA: TGCGCCAGCAGCAGGGGGGACAGGGGCAGGGTCGAAGCTTTCTTT. This sequence encodes CASSRGDRGRVEAFF.

This clone was observed once. V is TRBV28 and J is TRBJ2-7; 9 positions match TRBD2. CDR1 MDHEN and CDR2 SYDVKM come from the germline V gene. CDR3 length equals 14 residues. Trimming cost V 6 bases and J 1 base; bases outside gene matches: 4. CDR3 in amino acids: CASSGGGGSYEQYF. Here the CDR3 DNA reads TGTGCCAGCAGCGGCGGGGGGGGGTCCTACGAGCAGTACTTC. Full variable domain (rest looked up from reference TRBV28 and TRBJ2-7): DVKVTQSSRYLVKRTGEKVFLECVQDMDHENMFWYRQDPGLGLRLIYFSYDVKMKEKGDIPEGYSVSREKKERFSLILESASTNQTSMYLCASSGGGGSYEQYFGPGTRLTVT.

This sequence joins TRBV30 and TRBJ1-1, with 10 bases fitting TRBD1. The CDR3 runs to 15 residues. Germline CDR1 reads GTSNPN; CDR2 reads SVGIG (reference sequence). Losses at the gene ends were 2 bases for V and 0 bases for J; bases not matched to a gene: 3. The CDR3 spells CAWSTGTGVNTEAFF. The CDR3 DNA follows: TGTGCCTGGAGTACCGGGACAGGGGTGAACACTGAAGCTTTCTTT.